Listed below are T cell receptor beta chains from one sample, sequenced in a study of blood T cell repertoires in COVID-19. Assay used: immunoSEQ multiplex PCR; TCRdb lists only in-frame clones, some missing. The sample has under 250,000 clones; approximately 87% are singletons. The material sequenced was peripheral blood. The source is a man aged 55-75 years with acute or convalescent COVID-19. The CDR3 runs from the conserved cysteine through the conserved F or W. A D gene is named only where the DNA matches it firmly. Rows may omit the clone size; those that give it use once, few, many or a size class.

j_gene: TRBJ2-3
d_gene: .
abundance: .
v_gene: TRBV28
CDR3nt: TGTGCCAGCAGTCCCCTTGTTCCGGAGGATGGCACAGATACGCAGTATTTT
CDR3aa: CASSPLVPEDGTDTQYF

j_gene: TRBJ1-1
d_gene: .
abundance: .
v_gene: TRBV5-1
CDR3nt: TGCGCCAGCAGCTTGGAGGGGGACGGCACTGAAGCTTTCTTT
CDR3aa: CASSLEGDGTEAFF

j_gene: TRBJ2-2
d_gene: .
abundance: .
v_gene: TRBV3-1/TRBV3-2
CDR3nt: TGTGCCAGCAGCCCGTTGAGGGCGGGGGAGCTGTTTTTT
CDR3aa: CASSPLRAGELFF

j_gene: TRBJ1-2
d_gene: .
abundance: .
v_gene: TRBV19
CDR3nt: TGTGCCAGTCGCCGCACGGCACAGACCTATGGCTACACCTTC
CDR3aa: CASRRTAQTYGYTF

j_gene: TRBJ1-5
d_gene: .
abundance: .
v_gene: TRBV19
CDR3nt: TGTGCCAGTAGTATAGAGGACATGGACCCTTATAGCAATCAGCCCCAGCATTTT
CDR3aa: CASSIEDMDPYSNQPQHF

j_gene: TRBJ2-3
d_gene: TRBD2
abundance: .
v_gene: TRBV4-2
CDR3nt: TGTGCCAGCAGCCAAGGGACTAGCGGGTTGAAAGGAGATACGCAGTATTTT
CDR3aa: CASSQGTSGLKGDTQYF

j_gene: TRBJ1-1
d_gene: .
abundance: few
v_gene: TRBV18
CDR3nt: TGTGCCAGCTCACCACCTGTGGCAAAGAACACTGAAGCTTTCTTT
CDR3aa: CASSPPVAKNTEAFF

j_gene: TRBJ2-2
d_gene: TRBD2
abundance: few
v_gene: TRBV5-6
CDR3nt: TGTGCCACTACCAGGTGGAGCGGGATGGCGAACACCGGGGAGCTGTTTTTT
CDR3aa: CATTRWSGMANTGELFF

j_gene: TRBJ2-7
d_gene: .
abundance: .
v_gene: TRBV2
CDR3nt: TGTGCCAGCAGTGAAGCGCGACAGACAGGCGAGCAGTACTTC
CDR3aa: CASSEARQTGEQYF

j_gene: TRBJ2-3
d_gene: .
abundance: .
v_gene: TRBV5-1
CDR3nt: TGCGCCAGCAGCTTTAAGAAGGGGGAAGCTGCCACAGATACGCAGTATTTT
CDR3aa: CASSFKKGEAATDTQYF

j_gene: TRBJ1-5
d_gene: .
abundance: .
v_gene: TRBV14
CDR3nt: TGTGCCAGCAGCCAAGTGAACAGAAATCAGCCCCAGCATTTT
CDR3aa: CASSQVNRNQPQHF

j_gene: TRBJ2-1
d_gene: TRBD2
abundance: .
v_gene: TRBV10-3
CDR3nt: TGTGCCATCAGTGTCTTGGGGGATGGGGGGGATGAGCAGTTCTTC
CDR3aa: CAISVLGDGGDEQFF

j_gene: TRBJ2-7
d_gene: .
abundance: .
v_gene: TRBV5-5
CDR3nt: TGTGCCAGCAGCTCTTCGTCGTCAGGGGTCGACGAGCAGTACTTC
CDR3aa: CASSSSSSGVDEQYF

j_gene: TRBJ2-6
d_gene: .
abundance: once
v_gene: TRBV5-1
CDR3nt: TGCGCCAGCAGCTATATTTTAGGGGATGGGGCCAACGTCCTGACTTTC
CDR3aa: CASSYILGDGANVLTF

j_gene: TRBJ2-7
d_gene: TRBD1
abundance: .
v_gene: TRBV28
CDR3nt: TGTGCCAGCAGCGGACAGGGTTGGCCACCCTACGAGCAGTACTTC
CDR3aa: CASSGQGWPPYEQYF

j_gene: TRBJ2-7
d_gene: TRBD1
abundance: .
v_gene: TRBV5-1
CDR3nt: TGCGCCAGCAGCCCCGGGACAGGGGGTTTTGGTGACGAGCAGTACTTC
CDR3aa: CASSPGTGGFGDEQYF

j_gene: TRBJ2-5
d_gene: TRBD1
abundance: .
v_gene: TRBV5-6
CDR3nt: TGTGCCAGCAGCTGGGGGGACAGGGGGCGAGGAGAGACCCAGTACTTC
CDR3aa: CASSWGDRGRGETQYF

j_gene: TRBJ1-4
d_gene: TRBD1
abundance: .
v_gene: TRBV19
CDR3nt: TGTGCCAGTAGTAGGGGACAGGGGGTCGCCGAAAAACTGTTTTTT
CDR3aa: CASSRGQGVAEKLFF

j_gene: TRBJ1-5
d_gene: .
abundance: few
v_gene: TRBV6-5
CDR3nt: TGTGCCAGCGGGAAGGGGGATCAGCCCCAGCATTTT
CDR3aa: CASGKGDQPQHF

j_gene: TRBJ1-5
d_gene: TRBD1
abundance: .
v_gene: TRBV6-5
CDR3nt: TGTGCCAGCAAGACCGGACAGGGCAGCGCTCAGCCCCAGCATTTT
CDR3aa: CASKTGQGSAQPQHF

j_gene: TRBJ2-7
d_gene: .
abundance: .
v_gene: TRBV19
CDR3nt: TGTGCCACCGGACAGAGCTCCTACGAGCAGTACTTC
CDR3aa: CATGQSSYEQYF

j_gene: TRBJ2-2
d_gene: TRBD2
abundance: once
v_gene: TRBV29-1
CDR3nt: TGCAGCGTTGGTACGACTAGCGGGTACCGGGGCACCGGGGAGCTGTTTTTT
CDR3aa: CSVGTTSGYRGTGELFF

j_gene: TRBJ1-3
d_gene: .
abundance: .
v_gene: TRBV11-2
CDR3nt: TGTGCCAGTCAGCCTTATCAGGGGACGGGAAACACCATATATTTT
CDR3aa: CASQPYQGTGNTIYF

j_gene: TRBJ2-1
d_gene: .
abundance: .
v_gene: TRBV14
CDR3nt: TGTGCCAGCAGCCAAGTTCGGTTCGGGTCGAAGCAGTTCTTC
CDR3aa: CASSQVRFGSKQFF

j_gene: TRBJ2-7
d_gene: .
abundance: .
v_gene: TRBV5-6
CDR3nt: TGTGCCAGCAGCAGCTTGGGGGGCGGGGGCCCGTACGAGCAGTACTTC
CDR3aa: CASSSLGGGGPYEQYF

j_gene: TRBJ2-1
d_gene: TRBD2
abundance: .
v_gene: TRBV4-1
CDR3nt: TGCGCCAGCAGCCAAGAGGGGCTAGCGGGGTACATGGGCAATGAGCAGTTCTTC
CDR3aa: CASSQEGLAGYMGNEQFF

j_gene: TRBJ2-5
d_gene: .
abundance: .
v_gene: TRBV5-1
CDR3nt: TGCGCCAGCAGCTTGCAACTAGCCCAAGAGACCCAGTACTTC
CDR3aa: CASSLQLAQETQYF

j_gene: TRBJ1-5
d_gene: TRBD1
abundance: .
v_gene: TRBV6-6
CDR3nt: TGTGCCAGCAGCCGGGACAGGGGGAGTCAGCCCCAGCATTTT
CDR3aa: CASSRDRGSQPQHF

j_gene: TRBJ2-5
d_gene: .
abundance: .
v_gene: TRBV3-1/TRBV3-2
CDR3nt: TGTGCCAGCAGCCAGCAGACGACAGGAGAGACCCAGTACTTC
CDR3aa: CASSQQTTGETQYF

j_gene: TRBJ1-6
d_gene: .
abundance: .
v_gene: TRBV7-3
CDR3nt: TGTGCCAGCAGCTCCGGTAATTCACCCCTCCACTTT
CDR3aa: CASSSGNSPLHF

j_gene: TRBJ2-7
d_gene: .
abundance: .
v_gene: TRBV28
CDR3nt: TGTGCCAGCAGGAGGGGGGGACCCTCCTACGAGCAGTACTTC
CDR3aa: CASRRGGPSYEQYF

j_gene: TRBJ1-4
d_gene: .
abundance: .
v_gene: TRBV29-1
CDR3nt: TGCAGCGCCCGAGAGGCAACTAATGAAAAACTGTTTTTT
CDR3aa: CSAREATNEKLFF

j_gene: TRBJ2-5
d_gene: .
abundance: .
v_gene: TRBV27
CDR3nt: TGTGCCAGCAGTTTAAGTTCAGGGGTACTAGAGACCCAGTACTTC
CDR3aa: CASSLSSGVLETQYF

j_gene: TRBJ1-4
d_gene: .
abundance: .
v_gene: TRBV9
CDR3nt: TGTGCCAGCAGCGTAAGGGGAACGGATGAAAAACTGTTTTTT
CDR3aa: CASSVRGTDEKLFF

j_gene: TRBJ1-2
d_gene: .
abundance: .
v_gene: TRBV10-3
CDR3nt: TGTGCCATCAGTGATGGAACAGAAATTAACTATGGCTACACCTTC
CDR3aa: CAISDGTEINYGYTF

j_gene: TRBJ1-5
d_gene: TRBD1
abundance: .
v_gene: TRBV7-2
CDR3nt: TGTGCCAGCAGCCAAGGGACAGGGATGCGTCAGCCCCAGCATTTT
CDR3aa: CASSQGTGMRQPQHF

j_gene: TRBJ2-1
d_gene: TRBD2
abundance: .
v_gene: TRBV28
CDR3nt: TGTGCCAGCAGGCTCCGAGCTCTAGCGGCCAATGAGCAGTTCTTC
CDR3aa: CASRLRALAANEQFF

j_gene: TRBJ1-2
d_gene: .
abundance: .
v_gene: TRBV2
CDR3nt: TGTGCCAGCAGTGGTTACAGGGACTATGGCTACACCTTC
CDR3aa: CASSGYRDYGYTF

j_gene: TRBJ2-7
d_gene: .
abundance: once
v_gene: TRBV3-1/TRBV3-2
CDR3nt: TGTGCCAGCAGCCTAGGGGACGAGCAGTACTTC
CDR3aa: CASSLGDEQYF

j_gene: TRBJ1-5
d_gene: .
abundance: .
v_gene: TRBV20-1
CDR3nt: TGCAGTGCCGCCGGTAATCAGCCCCAGCATTTT
CDR3aa: CSAAGNQPQHF

j_gene: TRBJ2-5
d_gene: .
abundance: .
v_gene: TRBV7-6
CDR3nt: TGTGCCAGCAGCTTAGGCGGTGCTGGAATAAAGACCCAGTACTTC
CDR3aa: CASSLGGAGIKTQYF

j_gene: TRBJ1-2
d_gene: .
abundance: .
v_gene: TRBV10-3
CDR3nt: TGTGCCATCAGCCAAGACAGATACTATGGCTACACCTTC
CDR3aa: CAISQDRYYGYTF

j_gene: TRBJ2-7
d_gene: TRBD2
abundance: .
v_gene: TRBV19
CDR3nt: TGTGCCAGTAGTAAACTCCCTAGCGGAAGCTCCTACGAGCAGTACTTC
CDR3aa: CASSKLPSGSSYEQYF

j_gene: TRBJ2-3
d_gene: TRBD2
abundance: .
v_gene: TRBV2
CDR3nt: TGTGCCAGCAGTCCGGGACTAGCGGGAATCACAGATACGCAGTATTTT
CDR3aa: CASSPGLAGITDTQYF

j_gene: TRBJ1-1
d_gene: .
abundance: .
v_gene: TRBV18
CDR3nt: TGTGCCAGCTCACCATCTCGGGGGGGTCCGAACACTGAAGCTTTCTTT
CDR3aa: CASSPSRGGPNTEAFF

j_gene: TRBJ1-6
d_gene: TRBD1
abundance: .
v_gene: TRBV6-5
CDR3nt: TGTGCCAGCAGGAGGGACAGGAATTCACCCCTCCACTTT
CDR3aa: CASRRDRNSPLHF

j_gene: TRBJ2-6
d_gene: .
abundance: .
v_gene: TRBV7-3
CDR3nt: TGTGCCAGCAGCCCTACAGGCTCTGGGGCCAACGTCCTGACTTTC
CDR3aa: CASSPTGSGANVLTF

j_gene: TRBJ2-3
d_gene: TRBD2
abundance: .
v_gene: TRBV19
CDR3nt: TGTGCCAGTAGAGGATCCGGGACTAGGGGCCCAGATACGCAGTATTTT
CDR3aa: CASRGSGTRGPDTQYF

j_gene: TRBJ2-5
d_gene: TRBD2
abundance: .
v_gene: TRBV13
CDR3nt: TGTGCCAGCAACTGGCAGCGGGAGCTTCAAGAGACCCAGTACTTC
CDR3aa: CASNWQRELQETQYF

j_gene: TRBJ2-1
d_gene: .
abundance: .
v_gene: TRBV20-1
CDR3nt: TGCAGTGCTGGTGATTTCATGAATGAGCAGTTCTTC
CDR3aa: CSAGDFMNEQFF

j_gene: TRBJ2-1
d_gene: .
abundance: .
v_gene: TRBV4-3
CDR3nt: TGCGCCAGCAGCCAGACCGGGAACACCTACAATGAGCAGTTCTTC
CDR3aa: CASSQTGNTYNEQFF

j_gene: TRBJ2-5
d_gene: TRBD1
abundance: once
v_gene: TRBV10-3
CDR3nt: TGTGCCATCAGGATTGGACAGGGGGGACAAGAGACCCAGTACTTC
CDR3aa: CAIRIGQGGQETQYF

j_gene: TRBJ2-1
d_gene: .
abundance: .
v_gene: TRBV19
CDR3nt: TGTGCCAGTAGTATAGACTACTACAATGAGCAGTTCTTC
CDR3aa: CASSIDYYNEQFF

j_gene: TRBJ1-1
d_gene: .
abundance: few
v_gene: TRBV7-2
CDR3nt: TGTGCCAGCCTTTTTACAGGGAGAAGCGCTGAAGCTTTCTTT
CDR3aa: CASLFTGRSAEAFF

j_gene: TRBJ2-1
d_gene: .
abundance: .
v_gene: TRBV6-2/TRBV6-3
CDR3nt: TGTGCCAGCAGTTACACGGGGTCTGGTGAGCAGTTCTTC
CDR3aa: CASSYTGSGEQFF

j_gene: TRBJ1-6
d_gene: TRBD1
abundance: .
v_gene: TRBV27
CDR3nt: TGTGCCAGCAGTCTTGGACAGGGTTGGTCACCCCTCCACTTT
CDR3aa: CASSLGQGWSPLHF

j_gene: TRBJ2-7
d_gene: .
abundance: .
v_gene: TRBV6-2/TRBV6-3
CDR3nt: TGTGCCAGCAGTTACCTCGACTCCGAGCAGTACTTC
CDR3aa: CASSYLDSEQYF

j_gene: TRBJ2-5
d_gene: TRBD1
abundance: .
v_gene: TRBV2
CDR3nt: TGTGCCAGCAAGGGACAGGGGCTTGCCCAGTACTTC
CDR3aa: CASKGQGLAQYF

j_gene: TRBJ2-7
d_gene: TRBD2
abundance: .
v_gene: TRBV30
CDR3nt: TGTGCCTTCGTTGGAATAGTAGCGGGATCCTACGAGCAGTACTTC
CDR3aa: CAFVGIVAGSYEQYF

j_gene: TRBJ2-1
d_gene: .
abundance: .
v_gene: TRBV7-3
CDR3nt: TGTGCCAGCAGCCCCGGTCCGGACAATGAGCAGTTCTTC
CDR3aa: CASSPGPDNEQFF